Listed below are T cell receptor beta chains from one sample, sequenced in a study of cytomegalovirus exposure and HLA in healthy donors. The repertoire was sequenced with immunoSEQ multiplex PCR; TCRdb's copy has only in-frame clones and lacks some. The sample shows 150,000 to 180,000 clones, roughly 83% of them seen only once. Specimen: PBMCs. Receptor source: a young man in good health and CMV-seropositive. Each CDR3 is given with its conserved first and last residue. D genes are given only for firm matches. Not all rows give a size; the values are once, few, many and, for expanded clones, a class.

>-|TRBD2|TRBJ2-1|TRBV7-2
TGTGCCAGCAGCTTAGCCGTAGTAGCGGGGACCCCTTGGAAGGAGCAGTTCTTC
CASSLAVVAGTPWKEQFF
>-|-|TRBJ1-3|TRBV7-2
TGTGCCAGCAGCCCTTCGGGATTCTCTGGAAACACCATATATTTT
CASSPSGFSGNTIYF
>-|-|TRBJ2-7|TRBV18
TGTGCCAGCTCACCGGGGGCAGGCTCCTACGAGCAATACTTC
CASSPGAGSYEQYF
>-|TRBD2|TRBJ2-1|TRBV11-3
TGTGCCAGCAGCGGGGGGGGTTCCCTCGTTGAGCAGTTCTTC
CASSGGGSLVEQFF
>few|-|TRBJ2-5|TRBV7-9
TGTGCCAGCAGCTTACGGACATTTGAGACCCAGTACTTC
CASSLRTFETQYF
>-|-|TRBJ1-1|TRBV7-9
TGTGCCAGCAGCTTAGCCGGGGGGGTGAACACTGAAGCTTTCTTT
CASSLAGGVNTEAFF
>once|-|TRBJ1-5|TRBV6-5
TGTGCCAGCAGAACTAATCAATCCCCAAATCAGCCCCAGCATTTT
CASRTNQSPNQPQHF
>few|TRBD1|TRBJ2-7|TRBV27
TGTGCCAGCCGGGACAGAACTTCCTACGAGCAGTACTTC
CASRDRTSYEQYF
>once|-|TRBJ1-1|TRBV11-3
TGTGCCAGCAGCCCCGGGACGGGACACACGAACACTGAAGCTTTCTTT
CASSPGTGHTNTEAFF
>few|-|TRBJ1-6|TRBV4-3
TGCGCCAGCAGCCAAGATCTGGGGGGAGGTTCACCCCTCCACTTT
CASSQDLGGGSPLHF
>-|-|TRBJ1-6|TRBV30
TGTGCCTGGGGCGGGTTTGGTAATTCACCCCTCCACTTT
CAWGGFGNSPLHF
>-|-|TRBJ1-1|TRBV19
TGTGCCAGTAGTATGACAGGTCGGAACACTGAAGCTTTCTTT
CASSMTGRNTEAFF
>-|TRBD2|TRBJ2-3|TRBV25-1
TGTGCCAGCAGTGAGGGACTAGCGGGAGGGGATACGCAGTATTTT
CASSEGLAGGDTQYF
>-|TRBD1|TRBJ2-1|TRBV19
TGTGCCACGGCCAGACAGGGCCGTACTGATGAGCAGTTCTTC
CATARQGRTDEQFF
>-|-|TRBJ1-1|TRBV9
TGTGCCAGCAGCGTAGTTGGACAGAACACTGAAGCTTTCTTT
CASSVVGQNTEAFF
>-|-|TRBJ2-1|TRBV11-2
TGTGCCAGCATCCTTGGGAGCTCCTACAATGAGCAGTTCTTC
CASILGSSYNEQFF
>-|TRBD1|TRBJ1-1|TRBV7-9
TGTGCCAGCAGCTTAGATCTGGGACAGGGCCCTGAAGCTTTCTTT
CASSLDLGQGPEAFF
>-|TRBD1|TRBJ1-1|TRBV4-1
TGCGCCAGCAGCGGACAGGGGCCGTACACTGAAGCTTTCTTT
CASSGQGPYTEAFF
>-|-|TRBJ1-1|TRBV9
TGTGCCAGCAGGGACATTCACCTGAACACTGAAGCTTTCTTT
CASRDIHLNTEAFF
>-|-|TRBJ2-3|TRBV4-1
TGCGCCAGCAGCCAAGAGTTATTCGGGAGCACAGATACGCAGTATTTT
CASSQELFGSTDTQYF
>-|-|TRBJ1-2|TRBV6-5
TGTGCCAGCAGGGACTCTAAGCGGTTCAACTATGGCTACACCTTC
CASRDSKRFNYGYTF
>-|-|TRBJ1-2|TRBV27
TGTGCCAGCAGACGGGACATCCCTAACTATGGCTACACCTTC
CASRRDIPNYGYTF
>-|TRBD1|TRBJ2-2|TRBV6-5
TGTGCCAGCAGGGTGGACAGGGGGGTCGCCGGGGAGCTGTTTTTT
CASRVDRGVAGELFF
>-|TRBD1|TRBJ2-2|TRBV28
TGTGCCAGCAGTTACCCAGTCCCGGGACAGGGATCGGCGAACACCGGGGAGCTGTTTTTT
CASSYPVPGQGSANTGELFF
>-|-|TRBJ1-2|TRBV5-4
TGTGCCATTTCTAGTGGGTTCTACTCTGGCTACACCTTC
CAISSGFYSGYTF
>-|TRBD1|TRBJ1-1|TRBV4-1
TGCGCCAGCAGCGCGTACGAGACAGGGCCCCCTGAAGCTTTCTTT
CASSAYETGPPEAFF
>few|TRBD2|TRBJ2-1|TRBV19
TGTGCCAGTAGTATAGACCCACTAGCGGGAACCTACAATGAGCAGTTCTTC
CASSIDPLAGTYNEQFF
>once|-|TRBJ2-1|TRBV6-1
TGTGCCAGCAGGGCCAGCTCCTACAATGAGCAGTTCTTC
CASRASSYNEQFF
>-|-|TRBJ2-7|TRBV13
TGTGCCAGCAGCCTTCAGGGCTCCTACGAGCAGTACTTC
CASSLQGSYEQYF
>-|-|TRBJ1-6|TRBV6-4
TGTGCCAGCAGTACCCCATCTCGGAAACAGAGTTCACCCCTCCACTTT
CASSTPSRKQSSPLHF
>-|TRBD2|TRBJ2-1|TRBV6-5
TGTGCCAGTGGGGGGGTCAATGAGCAGTTCTTC
CASGGVNEQFF
>-|TRBD2|TRBJ2-1|TRBV7-9
TGTGCCAGCAGCTCGTCTCTAGCGGGATACAATGAGCAGTTCTTC
CASSSSLAGYNEQFF
>-|-|TRBJ2-6|TRBV5-4
TGTGCCAGCACCCGAGGAGGATTTAGCTCTGGGGCCAACGTCCTGACTTTC
CASTRGGFSSGANVLTF
>-|TRBD2|TRBJ2-7|TRBV5-1
TGCGCCAGCAGCTTGTCGTTTCCTAGCGGGGGGGCCTCCTACGAGCAGTACTTC
CASSLSFPSGGASYEQYF
>-|-|TRBJ2-5|TRBV5-1
TGCGCCAGCAGCTTGGCCGGAGAGACCCAGTACTTC
CASSLAGETQYF
>-|-|TRBJ1-1|TRBV25-1
TGTGCCAGCAGCCAAGAGGCGGGGGCTTTCTTT
CASSQEAGAFF
>-|-|TRBJ2-7|TRBV28
TGTGCCAGCAGTCCTCGGGACAACATCTACGAGCAGTACTTC
CASSPRDNIYEQYF
>once|TRBD1|TRBJ1-1|TRBV5-1
TGCGCCAGCAGCCGGGGACAGGGGGCAGAAAGGAACACTGAAGCTTTCTTT
CASSRGQGAERNTEAFF
>-|-|TRBJ1-1|TRBV30
TGTGCCTGGACGGAGTACACTGAAGCTTTCTTT
CAWTEYTEAFF
>once|-|TRBJ1-1|TRBV5-6
TGTGCCAGCAGCTTTGGCTTGAACACTGAAGCTTTCTTT
CASSFGLNTEAFF
>few|-|TRBJ2-7|TRBV25-1
TGTGCCAGCAGCGCAAGCTCCTTTTCCGAGCAGTACTTC
CASSASSFSEQYF
>-|TRBD2|TRBJ2-3|TRBV5-6
TGTGCCAGCTGCGTAGGGCGGGGGGGCTGGGATACGCAGTATTTT
CASCVGRGGWDTQYF
>-|-|TRBJ2-1|TRBV12-5
TGTGCTAGTGGTTCGACGAACTATTACAATGAGCAGTTCTTC
CASGSTNYYNEQFF
>-|-|TRBJ1-2|TRBV20-1
TGCAGTGGTCCCTCGAACTATGGCTACACCTTC
CSGPSNYGYTF
>-|TRBD2|TRBJ2-1|TRBV4-2
TGTGCCAGCAGCCAAGATGCAGCGGGATCCTACAATGAGCAGTTCTTC
CASSQDAAGSYNEQFF
>-|TRBD2|TRBJ2-7|TRBV19
TGTGCCAGTAGTATAGCGGGGGGACCAACCTACGAGCAGTACTTC
CASSIAGGPTYEQYF
>-|-|TRBJ2-7|TRBV28
TGTGCCAGCAGTTTGGGCCGACCCTACGAGCAGTACTTC
CASSLGRPYEQYF
>-|TRBD1|TRBJ2-7|TRBV5-6
TGTGCCAGCAGCTTGGCTTGGGGGACAGGGAGCTCCTACGAGCAGTACTTC
CASSLAWGTGSSYEQYF
>-|TRBD1|TRBJ1-2|TRBV9
TGTGCCAGCAGCCCCGGACAGGGGGCGAGTGGCTACACCTTC
CASSPGQGASGYTF
>-|-|TRBJ1-1|TRBV7-3
TGTGCCAGCAGCTCGACAGGGAACACTGAAGCTTTCTTT
CASSSTGNTEAFF